Each of the 23 T cell receptor beta chains below was sequenced from the same sample in a study of T-cell reconstitution after alpha-beta-depleted transplantation in children. Unique molecular identifiers were used in preparing the TCRbeta library. TCRdb re-called the PCR reads through MiXCR, storing one row per CDR3 protein. Of 90,000 to 150,000 distinct CDR3 sequences in the sample, around 23% were seen once. The sequenced sample was PBMCs, mostly from graft donor cells, obtained 180 days after TCRalphabeta/CD19-depleted stem cell transplant. These receptors came from a male patient between 2 and 10 years old who had a stem cell transplant for chronic granulomatous disease, so the T cells may come from the graft donor.

This clonotype was detected ten times or more. The chain has TRBV29-1 and TRBJ1-2; 8 positions match TRBD1. The CDR3 totals 13 residues. CDR1 and CDR2 from the germline V gene are SQVTM and ANQGSEA. V shed 6 bases and J 2 bases; nucleotides not matched to a gene: 5. CDR3 loop: CSVDRQGNYGYTF. Here the CDR3 DNA reads TGCAGCGTGGACCGACAGGGGAACTATGGCTACACCTTC.

This clonotype was observed many times. The rearrangement joins TRBV12-3 or TRBV12-4 to TRBJ1-5, with 9 bases aligning to TRBD1. The CDR3 has 17 amino acids. Trimming cost V 1 base and J 4 bases; bases outside gene matches: 8. CDR3: CASSLVGTGRPNQPQHF. CDR3 coding DNA: TGTGCCAGCAGTTTAGTGGGGACAGGGCGACCTAATCAGCCCCAGCATTTT.

This clonotype was recorded at least ten times. Written as DNA, the CDR3 is TGCAGCGTTGTGATGGGTGGGGGCTACACCTTC. Translation gives CSVVMGGGYTF. This sequence joins TRBV29-1 and TRBJ1-2, with D hard to call. CDR1 and CDR2 from the germline V gene are SQVTM and ANQGSEA. V was cut by 4 bases and J by 8 bases, with 11 bases left in between. The length of the CDR3 is 11 residues.

This clonotype has only a few counts. The chain couples TRBV12-3 or TRBV12-4 to TRBJ2-2; D is ambiguous. CDR3 length: 15 residues. The V gene lost 1 base and the J gene lost 5 bases, with 11 bases spanning the gap. CDR3 residues: CASSLESTRTGELFF. In nucleotides, the CDR3 is TGTGCCAGCAGTTTAGAAAGCACCCGGACCGGGGAGCTGTTTTTT.

Ten or more counts support this clonotype. This chain links TRBV12-3 or TRBV12-4 with TRBJ1-5; the D is unclear. There are 14 residues in the CDR3. With 3 bases removed from V and 7 bases from J, the gap between germline ends came to 13 bases. The CDR3 loop reads CASSLWAGEQPQHF. CDR3 nucleotide sequence: TGTGCCAGCAGTTTGTGGGCAGGCGAACAGCCCCAGCATTTT.

In this sample, this clonotype turned up many times. This sequence joins TRBV4-1 and TRBJ2-7; no clear D gene. Germline V gene data show CDR1 as MGHRA and CDR2 as YSYEKL. This CDR3 has 14 amino acids. V shed 3 bases and J shed 5 bases, with 14 bases lying between them. CDR3 in DNA: TGCGCCAGCAGCCACCTTGGGCCTCAGGACGAGCAGTACTTC. Protein sequence: CASSHLGPQDEQYF.

This clonotype appeared many times. The chain employs TRBV20-1 and TRBJ2-4; no firm D call. Germline CDR1 reads DFQATT; CDR2 reads SNEGSKA (reference sequence). The CDR3 runs 14 residues. V was trimmed by 0 bases and J by 1 base, leaving 7 bases between them. The CDR3 sequence is CSARDRVAKNIQYF. The DNA of the CDR3 is TGCAGTGCTAGAGATCGGGTGGCCAAAAACATTCAGTACTTC.

This clonotype was recorded a few times. The CDR3 sequence is CASSLHGTGTYEQYF. DNA of the CDR3: TGTGCCAGCAGTCTACACGGGACAGGGACCTACGAGCAGTACTTC. The chain joins TRBV27 to TRBJ2-7, with 9 bases identical to TRBD1. Germline V lookup: CDR1 MNHEY, CDR2 SMNVEV (reference sequence). The CDR3 has 15 residues. V lost 5 bases and J lost 2; bases outside the gene matches: 7.

The chain joins TRBV7-2 to TRBJ2-5; the match to TRBD2 covers 9 bases. After removal of 1 base from V and 7 bases from J, the junction contained 10 bases not matched to a gene. CDR1 and CDR2 from the germline V gene are SGHTA and FQGNSA. This CDR3 is 16 amino acids long. This chain's CDR3 is CASSLGGSGGMGTQYF. The CDR3 DNA follows: TGTGCCAGCAGCTTAGGAGGTAGCGGGGGAATGGGGACCCAGTACTTC.

The sample holds many counts of this clonotype. The chain combines TRBV6-5 with TRBJ2-3; TRBD1 matches 8 bases. This CDR3 spans 16 amino acids. The ends lost 0 bases at V and 5 bases at J; junction bases unmatched: 7. Germline V lookup: CDR1 MNHEY, CDR2 SVGAGI. Here the CDR3 DNA reads TGTGCCAGCAGTTACTCTGGGACAGGTAGCGGAGATACGCAGTATTTT. As protein: CASSYSGTGSGDTQYF.

A few counts support this clonotype. The chain links TRBV4-3 to TRBJ2-7; TRBD1 matches 9 bases. Trimming at V came to 1 base and at J to 1 base, leaving 2 bases not matched to a gene. CDR1 and CDR2 from the germline V gene are LGHNA and YSLEER. The CDR3 extends over 15 amino acids. CDR3 amino acids: CASSQAGTGSYEQYF. The CDR3 bases are TGCGCCAGCAGCCAAGCCGGGACAGGGTCCTACGAGCAGTACTTC.

V gene TRBV12-3 or TRBV12-4 combines with J gene TRBJ2-1; possible D gene TRBD2, 6 bases. The CDR3 is made up of 13 amino acids. V lost 6 bases to trimming and J lost 12 bases, with 18 bases between them. The CDR3 nucleotides read TGTGCCAGCAGCATTCTAGTTGCGGGACTGCAGTTCTTC. As protein: CASSILVAGLQFF.

This sequence joins TRBV5-1 and TRBJ2-7; 8 bases agree with TRBD1. This CDR3 region has 17 residues. V lost 0 bases, J lost 0 bases, and 8 bases stayed unmatched. Germline V gene data show CDR1 as SGHRS and CDR2 as YFSETQ. For the CDR3, the DNA is TGCGCCAGCAGCTTGGAAATCAGGGGGCTAGGCTCCTACGAGCAGTACTTC. Translating gives CASSLEIRGLGSYEQYF. The whole variable domain, filled in from reference TRBV5-1 and TRBJ2-7, reads KAGVTQTPRYLIKTRGQQVTLSCSPISGHRSVSWYQQTPGQGLQFLFEYFSETQRNKGNFPGRFSGRQFSNSRSEMNVSTLELGDSALYLCASSLEIRGLGSYEQYFGPGTRLTVT.

There are a few counts of this clonotype. The chain links TRBV7-2 to TRBJ2-5; TRBD2 agrees at 13 bases. The germline V gene encodes CDR1 SGHTA and CDR2 FQGNSA. With V trimmed by 3 bases and J by 6 bases, 4 bases remained unmatched. The CDR3 is made up of 15 amino acids. In nucleotides, the CDR3 is TGTGCCAGCAGCTTTTTGGGACTAGCGGGGCAGACCCAGTACTTC. Its protein is CASSFLGLAGQTQYF.

Ten or more counts support this clonotype. This chain connects TRBV14 to TRBJ2-1, with 9 bases identical to TRBD2. Germline V gene sequence: CDR1 SGHDN, CDR2 FVKESK. The CDR3 length is 16 residues. After removal of 4 bases from V and 9 bases from J, the junction contained 13 bases not matched to a gene. CDR3 in amino acids: CASSPRVAGARGEQFF. CDR3 nucleotide sequence: TGTGCCAGCAGCCCCCGGGTAGCGGGAGCCAGGGGTGAGCAGTTCTTC.

This clonotype appeared many times. The chain links TRBV6-5 to TRBJ1-1; D not certain. The CDR3 is made up of 13 amino acids. Trimming cost V 2 bases and J 5 bases, with 9 bases left between them. The V gene's germline CDR1 is MNHEY and CDR2 SVGAGI. Written as DNA, the CDR3 is TGTGCCAGCAGTTACGAGGTTCGGACTGAAGCTTTCTTT. It codes for CASSYEVRTEAFF.

This clonotype was found once. The V and J genes are TRBV3-1 and TRBJ1-3; no firm D call. This CDR3 is built from 17 residues. The V end was cut by 0 bases, the J end by 3 bases, with 15 bases between. CDR1 and CDR2 from the germline V gene are LGHDT and YNNKEL (reference sequence). The CDR3 protein is CASSQDGGRFRGNTIYF. CDR3 in DNA: TGTGCCAGCAGCCAAGATGGTGGACGGTTCCGTGGAAACACCATATATTTT.

This clonotype has just a few counts. The DNA for the CDR3 is TGTGCCAGCAGTTCTAGAGAGGGCGTAGGAGAGACCCAGTACTTC. This translates into CASSSREGVGETQYF. The chain recombines TRBV12-3 or TRBV12-4 with TRBJ2-5; TRBD2 might be the D (5 bases). CDR3 length: 15 residues. V was trimmed by 4 bases and J by 4 bases, leaving 16 bases between them.

This clonotype came up many times. The chain combines TRBV15 with TRBJ2-6, with D unclear. CDR3 length: 14 amino acids. Germline V gives CDR1 LNHNV, CDR2 YYDKDF (reference sequence). V was shortened by 5 bases and J by 3 bases, with 8 bases between the two germline ends. CDR3 bases: TGTGCCACCAGCGCGGTACGTGGGGCCAACGTCCTGACTTTC. This codes for CATSAVRGANVLTF.

The chain is built from TRBV12-3 or TRBV12-4 and TRBJ2-1, with 11 bases fitting TRBD2. The CDR3 contains 14 residues. V gave up 6 bases and J gave up 8 bases; unmatched junction bases: 6. CDR3 nucleotide sequence: TGTGCCAGCAGCCTGCTAGCGGGAGGCTATGAGCAGTTCTTC. It is translated as CASSLLAGGYEQFF.

This clonotype turned up a few times. The J gene is TRBJ2-3, the V gene TRBV12-3 or TRBV12-4; D is possibly TRBD1 or TRBD2 (5 bases each). The CDR3 covers 14 residues. Trimming pared 7 bases from V and 0 bases from J, leaving 11 bases between. The CDR3 DNA reads as TGTGCCAGCAAAGGGACGACCAGCACAGATACGCAGTATTTT. Its translation: CASKGTTSTDTQYF.

This clonotype was detected ten times or more. The chain links TRBV20-1 to TRBJ1-1, with TRBD1 as a possible D gene (5 bases). The length of the CDR3 is 13 residues. Germline CDR1 DFQATT, CDR2 SNEGSKA (reference sequence). V gave up 6 bases and J gave up 7 bases, with 18 bases separating them. CDR3 nucleotides: TGCAGTGCAAGCGGGACTACGGCATTTGAAGCTTTCTTT. Protein sequence: CSASGTTAFEAFF.

The chain links TRBV12-3 or TRBV12-4 to TRBJ2-1, with 12 bases that match TRBD2. The CDR3 covers 17 residues. Trimming removed 5 bases from V and 4 bases from J; junction bases left unmatched: 9. The CDR3 protein is CASSQRTSGKVYNEQFF. CDR3 nucleotide sequence: TGTGCCAGCAGTCAAAGGACTAGCGGGAAGGTATACAATGAGCAGTTCTTC.